The present T cell receptor (beta chain) was sequenced within a study of OX40 agonist ivuxolimab in advanced cancers. Study as a whole: Therapy given before enrollment (anti-PD-1, anti-PD-L1 or anti-CTLA-4) was allowed, and roughly 42% had some. In three patients, partial responses were observed, one with hepatocellular carcinoma and two with cutaneous melanoma.

Comments on this clone: Its antigen is undetermined.

Study conclusions and caveats: The study observed clonal expansion of CD4+ and CD8+ blood T cells by week 6 at 0.1 to 3.0 mg/kg.

The repertoire was sequenced with immunoSEQ multiplex PCR; TCRdb's copy has only in-frame clones and lacks some. In the table there are roughly 17,000 clones, roughly 78% of which are singletons. The V and J ends lost 0 bases and 4 bases respectively, with 13 bases between them. The CDR3 sequence is 15 residues long. CDR1 and CDR2 (germline): SGDLS, YYNGEE. The rearrangement links TRBV9 to TRBJ1-1; D remains ambiguous. The sample here was CD4+ or CD8+ T cells sorted from blood, taken in a trial of the OX40 agonist ivuxolimab. The TCR was taken from an adult with an advanced solid tumor such as melanoma, head and neck, liver or kidney cancer. Written as DNA, the CDR3 is TGTGCCAGCAGCGTAGCTTCGGGGAGAGGCACTGAAGCTTTCTTT. Translating it yields CASSVASGRGTEAFF. Drawing the rest from reference TRBV9 and TRBJ1-1, the complete variable domain is DSGVTQTPKHLITATGQRVTLRCSPRSGDLSVYWYQQSLDQGLQFLIQYYNGEERAKGNILERFSAQQFPDLHSELNLSSLELGDSALYFCASSVASGRGTEAFFGQGTRLTVV.